This entry features one T cell receptor beta chain sequence. Its specificity is unknown. This specimen comes from a study of cytomegalovirus exposure and HLA in healthy donors. Study results and caveats: Listed as cytomegalovirus-associated were 150 to 200 TCR beta chains. Accounts indicate the classifier identified cytomegalovirus status with strong specificity and sensitivity.

The approximately 130-subject validation cohort, separate from the 666-subject first cohort, included the donors. V gave up 7 bases and J gave up 4 bases; unmatched junction bases: 3. Germline V gene lookup returns CDR1 SNHLY and CDR2 FYNNEI. CDR3 length: 15 residues. Assay: immunoSEQ multiplex PCR; the TCRdb copy retains only in-frame clones and omits some. Seen here are 60,000 to 85,000 clones, 95% to 96% observed once, and the top ten hold 4.5%. The sequenced material came from PBMCs. This chain links TRBV2 with TRBJ2-1, with TRBD2 matching 14 bases. This TCR derives from a woman in her late teens or twenties in good health and CMV-seropositive. As DNA, the CDR3 is TGTGCCAGCATGGGACTAGCGGGAGCTTACAATGAGCAGTTCTTC. Amino acid sequence: CASMGLAGAYNEQFF.